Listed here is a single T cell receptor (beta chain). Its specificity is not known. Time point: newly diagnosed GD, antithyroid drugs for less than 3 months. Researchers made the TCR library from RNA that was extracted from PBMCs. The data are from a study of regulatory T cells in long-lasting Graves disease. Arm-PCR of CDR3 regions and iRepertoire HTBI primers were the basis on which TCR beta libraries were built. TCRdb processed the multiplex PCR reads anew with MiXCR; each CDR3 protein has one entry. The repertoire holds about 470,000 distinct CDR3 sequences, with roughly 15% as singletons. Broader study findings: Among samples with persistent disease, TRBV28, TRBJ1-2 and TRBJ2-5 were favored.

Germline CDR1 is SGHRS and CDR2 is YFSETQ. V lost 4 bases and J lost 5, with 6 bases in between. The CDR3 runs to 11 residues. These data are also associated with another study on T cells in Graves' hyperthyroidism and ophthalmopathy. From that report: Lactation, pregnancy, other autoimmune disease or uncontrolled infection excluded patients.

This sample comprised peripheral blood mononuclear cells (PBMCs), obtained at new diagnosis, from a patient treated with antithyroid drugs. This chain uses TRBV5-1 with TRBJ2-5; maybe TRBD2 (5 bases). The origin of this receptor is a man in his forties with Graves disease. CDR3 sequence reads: CASSRDETQYF. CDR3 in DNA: TGCGCCAGCAGCCGGGATGAGACCCAGTACTTC. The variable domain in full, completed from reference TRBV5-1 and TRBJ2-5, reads KAGVTQTPRYLIKTRGQQVTLSCSPISGHRSVSWYQQTPGQGLQFLFEYFSETQRNKGNFPGRFSGRQFSNSRSEMNVSTLELGDSALYLCASSRDETQYFGPGTRLLVL.